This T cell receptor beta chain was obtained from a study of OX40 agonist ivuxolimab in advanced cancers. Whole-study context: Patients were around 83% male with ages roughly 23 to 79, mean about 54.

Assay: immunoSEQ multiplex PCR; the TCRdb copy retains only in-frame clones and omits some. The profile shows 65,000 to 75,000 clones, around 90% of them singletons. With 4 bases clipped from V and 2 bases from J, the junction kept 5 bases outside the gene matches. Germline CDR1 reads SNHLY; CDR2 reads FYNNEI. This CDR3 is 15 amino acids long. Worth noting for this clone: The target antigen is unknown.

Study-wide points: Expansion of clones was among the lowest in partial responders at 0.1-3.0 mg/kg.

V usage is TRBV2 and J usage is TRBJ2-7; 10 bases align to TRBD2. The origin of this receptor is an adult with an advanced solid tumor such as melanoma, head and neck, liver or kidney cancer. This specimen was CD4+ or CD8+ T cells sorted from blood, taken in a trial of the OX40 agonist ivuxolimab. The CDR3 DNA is TGTGCCAGCAGTGCGTCAGCGGGGGGGCCCTACGAGCAGTACTTC. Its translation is CASSASAGGPYEQYF.